Here is one T cell receptor beta chain with its context. What it binds is unknown. The treatment here: some 20 received Ad26.COV2.S at low or high dose, single or two shots; 5 received placebo; per-sample allocation not given. Specimen acquisition occurred on day 63 following the initial vaccine or placebo injection. Measured with immunoSEQ multiplex PCR; TCRdb has only the in-frame clones, and not every one. The sample holds 200,000 to 300,000 clones, 88% seen once. This entry belongs to a study of Ad26.COV2.S vaccination and SARS-CoV-2 variants. Study as a whole: The donor participated in the COV1001 trial, in its Ad26.COV2.S arm. Intramuscular Ad26.COV2.S doses were given once or twice, 56 days apart.

General study results and limits: Spike-specific TCR breadth in vaccine recipients exceeded that seen in placebo recipients. Substantial breadth in spike-specific CD8+ and CD4+ T cell responses was reportedly seen after vaccination.

The source was peripheral blood, collected in a trial of Ad26.COV2.S vaccine versus placebo. The clonotype was recovered from a person aged 18-65 years who received the Ad26.COV2.S COVID-19 vaccine or a placebo.

This chain's CDR3 is CASSTQGVGVNIQYF. For the CDR3, the DNA is TGTGCCAGTAGTACCCAGGGCGTCGGGGTGAACATTCAGTACTTC. V and J are TRBV19 and TRBJ2-4; D assignment may be TRBD1 or TRBD2 (5 bases each). Germline V gene data show CDR1 as LNHDA and CDR2 as SQIVND (reference sequence). V was trimmed by 4 bases and J by 7 bases, leaving 17 bases between them. This CDR3 comprises 15 residues. Complete variable domain (other parts from reference TRBV19 and TRBJ2-4): DGGITQSPKYLFRKEGQNVTLSCEQNLNHDAMYWYRQDPGQGLRLIYYSQIVNDFQKGDIAEGYSVSREKKESFPLTVTSAQKNPTAFYLCASSTQGVGVNIQYFGAGTRLSVL.